This record looks at one T cell receptor (beta chain) sequence and its context. These data are taken from a study of blood T cell repertoires in COVID-19. Overall study: The United States, Italy and Spain supplied acute and convalescent COVID-19 samples.

Sequenced by immunoSEQ multiplex PCR; TCRdb stores in-frame clones only, minus some. Found here are approximately 49,000 clones, 80% to 90% of them singletons; the top ten hold around 2.7%. The CDR3 spans 16 residues. The TCR was taken from an older woman with acute or convalescent COVID-19. The chain employs TRBV12-1 and TRBJ2-5; TRBD2, as called in the table, went unchecked against the DNA. TRBV12-1 is a known pseudogene. Material: peripheral blood. This CDR3 is CASSFWGGRGRETQYF. CDR3 in DNA: TGTGCCAGCAGCTTTTGGGGCGGGAGGGGGCGAGAGACCCAGTACTTC.